This TCR beta chain came from a study of T-cell memory formation after mild COVID-19. Broader study findings: Among CD4+ contracting clones, most were CM and EM, and CD8+ ones EMRA. Second-wave clones that peaked on day 37 lacked confirmed SARS-CoV-2 specificity.

This clonotype has a handful of counts. The antigen is unknown. One entry per CDR3 protein results from TCRdb running MiXCR on the 5' RACE reads. The repertoire holds about 470,000 distinct CDR3 sequences, with around 25% as singletons. Germline V gene data show CDR1 as MNHEY and CDR2 as SVGEGT. V gave up 5 bases and J gave up 2 bases; unmatched junction bases: 4. This CDR3 region has 15 residues. The V and J genes are TRBV6-2 or TRBV6-3 and TRBJ2-1; TRBD2 matches at 9 bases. This sequence was found in an adult woman who had mild COVID-19 (a few samples of this study predate the infection). Cell type and time point are not known. What was sequenced was PBMCs or a T cell subset sorted from them (not recorded which). CDR3 bases: TGTGCCAGCAGTGTTAGCGGGGGAACCTACAATGAGCAGTTCTTC. Amino acid sequence: CASSVSGGTYNEQFF.